The TCR beta chain described here comes from a study of human T cells and chemical hapten exposure. Study-wide background: Throughout a study of 20 to 25 weeks, patients underwent weekly scalp administration of diphenylcyclopropenone doses. Patch testing was performed with 0.01% DPC on the upper back, with reading at 6 days.

With regard to this clonotype: Since a much larger clone is just one base distant, this may be a read error.

Germline CDR1 is ENHRY and CDR2 is SYGVKD. Trimming removed 4 bases from V and 4 bases from J; junction bases left unmatched: 5. This CDR3 has 14 residues. MiXCR, applied by TCRdb to the RACE reads, yields one record per CDR3 protein. Of 80,000 to 100,000 distinct CDR3 sequences listed, 9.5% to 14% are singletons. The time point: pre-sensitization, week 0. This sample's treatment: therapeutic diphenylcyclopropenone sensitization with weekly scalp DPC. The chain employs TRBV10-3 and TRBJ1-2; 8 bases are a match to TRBD1. The source is an older woman with alopecia areata. Some clones in this sample may be carry-over from other donors' samples. The sample here was whole blood, taken in connection with sensitization to the hapten diphenylcyclopropenone (DPC). CDR3 loop: CAISGTGNIYGYTF. The CDR3 coding sequence is TGTGCCATCAGTGGGACAGGGAACATCTATGGCTACACCTTC.